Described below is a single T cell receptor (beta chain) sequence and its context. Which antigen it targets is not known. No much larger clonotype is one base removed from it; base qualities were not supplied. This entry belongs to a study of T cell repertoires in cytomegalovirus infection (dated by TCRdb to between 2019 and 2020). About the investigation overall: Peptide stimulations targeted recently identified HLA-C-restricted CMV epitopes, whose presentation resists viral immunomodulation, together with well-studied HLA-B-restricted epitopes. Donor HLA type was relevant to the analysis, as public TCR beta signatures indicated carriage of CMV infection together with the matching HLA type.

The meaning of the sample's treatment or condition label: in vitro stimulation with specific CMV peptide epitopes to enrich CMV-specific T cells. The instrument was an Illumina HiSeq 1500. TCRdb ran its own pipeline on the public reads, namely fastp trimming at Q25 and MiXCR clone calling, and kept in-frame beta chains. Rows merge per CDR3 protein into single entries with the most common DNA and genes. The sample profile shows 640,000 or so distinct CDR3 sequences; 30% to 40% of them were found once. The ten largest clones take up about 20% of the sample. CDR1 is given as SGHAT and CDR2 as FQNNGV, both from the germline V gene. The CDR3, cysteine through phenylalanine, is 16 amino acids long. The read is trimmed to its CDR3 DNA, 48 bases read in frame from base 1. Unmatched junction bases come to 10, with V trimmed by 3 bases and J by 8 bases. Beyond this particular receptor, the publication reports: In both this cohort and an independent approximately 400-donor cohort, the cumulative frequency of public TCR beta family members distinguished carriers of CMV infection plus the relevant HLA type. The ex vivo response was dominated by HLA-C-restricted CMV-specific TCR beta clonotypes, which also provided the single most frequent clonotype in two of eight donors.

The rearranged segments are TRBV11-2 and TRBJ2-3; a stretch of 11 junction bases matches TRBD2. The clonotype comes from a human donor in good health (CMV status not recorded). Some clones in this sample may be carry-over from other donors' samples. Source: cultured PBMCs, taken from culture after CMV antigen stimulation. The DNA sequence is TGTGCCAGCAGCTTTGGGTTAACTAGCGGGAGCGGTACGCAGTATTTT. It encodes CASSFGLTSGSGTQYF.